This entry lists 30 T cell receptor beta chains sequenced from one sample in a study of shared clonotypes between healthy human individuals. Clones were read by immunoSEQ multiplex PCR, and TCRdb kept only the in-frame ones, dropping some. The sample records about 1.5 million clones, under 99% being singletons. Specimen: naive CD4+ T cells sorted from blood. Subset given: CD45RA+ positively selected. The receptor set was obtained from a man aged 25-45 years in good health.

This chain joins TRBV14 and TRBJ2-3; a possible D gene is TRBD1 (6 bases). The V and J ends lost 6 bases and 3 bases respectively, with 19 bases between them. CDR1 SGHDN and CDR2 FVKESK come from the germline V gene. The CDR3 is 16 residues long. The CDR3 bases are TGTGCCAGCAGTCGTTCAAGGGGAAGGGGGACAGATACGCAGTATTTT. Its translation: CASSRSRGRGTDTQYF.

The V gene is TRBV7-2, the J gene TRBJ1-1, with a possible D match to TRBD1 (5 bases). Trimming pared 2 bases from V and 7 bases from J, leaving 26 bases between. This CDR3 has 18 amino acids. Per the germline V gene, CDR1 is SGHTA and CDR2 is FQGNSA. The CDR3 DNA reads TGTGCCAGCAGCTTAACTGTTGGCAGAGGGCGCGCCGGGGGTGAAGCTTTCTTT. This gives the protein CASSLTVGRGRAGGEAFF.

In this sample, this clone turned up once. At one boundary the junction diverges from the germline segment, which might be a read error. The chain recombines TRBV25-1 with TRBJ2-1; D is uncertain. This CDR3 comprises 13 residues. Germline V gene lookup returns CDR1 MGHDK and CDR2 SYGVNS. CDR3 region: CASSENHYYEQFF. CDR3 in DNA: TGTGCCAGCAGTGAAAACCACTACTATGAGCAGTTCTTC.

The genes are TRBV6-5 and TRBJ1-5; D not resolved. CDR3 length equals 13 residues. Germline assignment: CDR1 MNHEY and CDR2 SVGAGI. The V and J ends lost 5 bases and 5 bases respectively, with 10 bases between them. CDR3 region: CASSRVNHQPQHF. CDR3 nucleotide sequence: TGTGCCAGCAGTCGGGTCAACCATCAGCCCCAGCATTTT.

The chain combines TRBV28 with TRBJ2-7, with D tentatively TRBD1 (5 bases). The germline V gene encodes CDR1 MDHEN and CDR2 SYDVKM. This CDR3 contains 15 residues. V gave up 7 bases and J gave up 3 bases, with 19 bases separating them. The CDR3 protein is CASMAQGNVYYEQYF. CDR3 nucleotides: TGTGCCAGCATGGCGCAGGGCAACGTCTACTACGAGCAGTACTTC. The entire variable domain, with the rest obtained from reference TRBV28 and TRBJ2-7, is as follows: DVKVTQSSRYLVKRTGEKVFLECVQDMDHENMFWYRQDPGLGLRLIYFSYDVKMKEKGDIPEGYSVSREKKERFSLILESASTNQTSMYLCASMAQGNVYYEQYFGPGTRLTVT.

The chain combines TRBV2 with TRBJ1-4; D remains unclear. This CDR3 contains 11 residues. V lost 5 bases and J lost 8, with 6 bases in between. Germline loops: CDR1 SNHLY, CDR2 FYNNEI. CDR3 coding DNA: TGTGCCAGCAGTCTTTACGAAAAACTGTTTTTT. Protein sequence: CASSLYEKLFF. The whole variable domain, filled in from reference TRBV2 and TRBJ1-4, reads EPEVTQTPSHQVTQMGQEVILRCVPISNHLYFYWYRQILGQKVEFLVSFYNNEISEKSEIFDDQFSVERPDGSNFTLKIRSTKLEDSAMYFCASSLYEKLFFGSGTQLSVL.

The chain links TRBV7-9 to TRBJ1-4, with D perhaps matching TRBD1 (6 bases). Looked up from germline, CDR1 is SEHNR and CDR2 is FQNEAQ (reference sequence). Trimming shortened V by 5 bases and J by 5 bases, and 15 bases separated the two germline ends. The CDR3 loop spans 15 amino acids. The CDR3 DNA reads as TGTGCCAGCAGCGTGATCCGGGACAACAATGAAAAACTGTTTTTT. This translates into CASSVIRDNNEKLFF.

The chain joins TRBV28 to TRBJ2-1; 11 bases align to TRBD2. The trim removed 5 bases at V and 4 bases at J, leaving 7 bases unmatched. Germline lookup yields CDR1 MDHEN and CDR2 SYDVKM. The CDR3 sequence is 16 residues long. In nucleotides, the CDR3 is TGTGCCAGCAGTACATTAGCGGGAGGGGTGTACAATGAGCAGTTCTTC. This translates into CASSTLAGGVYNEQFF.

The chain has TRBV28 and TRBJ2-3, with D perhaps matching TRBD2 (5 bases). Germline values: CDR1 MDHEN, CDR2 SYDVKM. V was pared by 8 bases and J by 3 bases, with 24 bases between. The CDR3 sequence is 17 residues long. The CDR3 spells CASFAAGRHPLTDTQYF. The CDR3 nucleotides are TGTGCCAGCTTTGCGGCGGGTCGTCATCCATTAACAGATACGCAGTATTTT.

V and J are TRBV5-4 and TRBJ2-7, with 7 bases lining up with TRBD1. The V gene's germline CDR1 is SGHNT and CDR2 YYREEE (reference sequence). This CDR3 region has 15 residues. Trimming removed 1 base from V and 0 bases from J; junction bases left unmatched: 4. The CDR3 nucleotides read TGTGCCAGCAGCTTGCCGGGACAGCTCTCCTACGAGCAGTACTTC. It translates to CASSLPGQLSYEQYF.

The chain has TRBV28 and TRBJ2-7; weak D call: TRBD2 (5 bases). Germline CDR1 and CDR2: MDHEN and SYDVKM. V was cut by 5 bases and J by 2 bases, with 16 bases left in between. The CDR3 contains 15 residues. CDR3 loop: CASSVSVGVPYEQYF. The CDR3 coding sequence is TGTGCCAGCAGTGTCTCTGTGGGAGTCCCCTACGAGCAGTACTTC. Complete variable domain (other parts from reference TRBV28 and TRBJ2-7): DVKVTQSSRYLVKRTGEKVFLECVQDMDHENMFWYRQDPGLGLRLIYFSYDVKMKEKGDIPEGYSVSREKKERFSLILESASTNQTSMYLCASSVSVGVPYEQYFGPGTRLTVT.

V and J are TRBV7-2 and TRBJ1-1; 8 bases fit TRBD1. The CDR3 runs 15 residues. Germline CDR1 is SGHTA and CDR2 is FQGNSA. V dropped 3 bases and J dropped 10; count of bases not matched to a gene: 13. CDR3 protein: CASSFSDRDAFRAFF. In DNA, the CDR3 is TGTGCCAGCAGCTTTTCGGACAGGGACGCCTTCCGAGCTTTCTTT.

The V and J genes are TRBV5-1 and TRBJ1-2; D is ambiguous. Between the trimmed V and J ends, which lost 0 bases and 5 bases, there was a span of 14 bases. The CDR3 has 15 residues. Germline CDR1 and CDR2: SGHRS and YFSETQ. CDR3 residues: CASSLESRTEYGYTF. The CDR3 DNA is TGCGCCAGCAGCTTGGAGTCCCGTACAGAGTATGGCTACACCTTC.

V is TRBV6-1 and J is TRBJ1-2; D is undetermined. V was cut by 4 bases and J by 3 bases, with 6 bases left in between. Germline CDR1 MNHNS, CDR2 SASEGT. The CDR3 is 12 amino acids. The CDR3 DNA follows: TGTGCCAGCAGTGGATCCTACTATGGCTACACCTTC. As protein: CASSGSYYGYTF.

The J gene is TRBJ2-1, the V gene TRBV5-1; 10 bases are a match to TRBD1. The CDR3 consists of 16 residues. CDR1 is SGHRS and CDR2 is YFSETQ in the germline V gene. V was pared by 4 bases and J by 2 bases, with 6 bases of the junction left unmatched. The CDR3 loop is CASSALGQGAYNEQFF. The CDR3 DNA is TGCGCCAGCAGCGCCCTAGGACAGGGGGCCTACAATGAGCAGTTCTTC.

The chain's CDR3 is CASSEDQGPQHF. The CDR3 DNA reads TGTGCCAGCAGTGAAGATCAGGGACCCCAGCATTTT. The chain combines TRBV2 with TRBJ1-5, with D possibly being TRBD1 (5 bases). This CDR3 contains 12 residues. CDR1 and CDR2 (germline): SNHLY, FYNNEI. The ends were cut back, 1 base at V and 10 bases at J, with 8 bases in the middle.

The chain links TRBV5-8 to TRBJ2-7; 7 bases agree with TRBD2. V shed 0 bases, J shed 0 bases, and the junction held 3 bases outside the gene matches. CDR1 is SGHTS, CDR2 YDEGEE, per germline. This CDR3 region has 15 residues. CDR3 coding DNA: TGTGCCAGCAGCTTGGCGGGGGGTGACTCCTACGAGCAGTACTTC. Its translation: CASSLAGGDSYEQYF.

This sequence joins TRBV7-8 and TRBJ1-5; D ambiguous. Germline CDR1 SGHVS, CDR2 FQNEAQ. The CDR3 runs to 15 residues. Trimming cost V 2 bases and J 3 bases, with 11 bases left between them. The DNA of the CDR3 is TGTGCCAGCAGCTTATCAGGCCTCTTCAATCAGCCCCAGCATTTT. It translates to CASSLSGLFNQPQHF.

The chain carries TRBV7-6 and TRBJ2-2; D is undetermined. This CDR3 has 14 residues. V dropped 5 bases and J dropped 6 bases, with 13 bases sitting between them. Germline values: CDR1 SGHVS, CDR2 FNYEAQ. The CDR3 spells CASSHVKGSGELFF. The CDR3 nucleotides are TGTGCCAGCAGCCACGTGAAGGGATCCGGGGAGCTGTTTTTT.

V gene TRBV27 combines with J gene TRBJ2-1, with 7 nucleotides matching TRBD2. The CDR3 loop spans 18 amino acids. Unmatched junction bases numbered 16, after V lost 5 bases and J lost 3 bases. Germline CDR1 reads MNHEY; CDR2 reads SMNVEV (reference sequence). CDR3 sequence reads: CASSRRLAQRTVYNEQFF. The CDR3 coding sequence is TGTGCCAGCAGTCGGAGACTAGCTCAGCGAACGGTCTACAATGAGCAGTTCTTC.

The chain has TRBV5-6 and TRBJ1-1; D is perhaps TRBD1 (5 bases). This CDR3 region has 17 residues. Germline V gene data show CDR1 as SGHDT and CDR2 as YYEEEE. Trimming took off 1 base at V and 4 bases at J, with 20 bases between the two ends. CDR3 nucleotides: TGTGCCAGCAGCTTGCGGAAATCGGGACGTTGGGCCACTGAAGCTTTCTTT. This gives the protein CASSLRKSGRWATEAFF.

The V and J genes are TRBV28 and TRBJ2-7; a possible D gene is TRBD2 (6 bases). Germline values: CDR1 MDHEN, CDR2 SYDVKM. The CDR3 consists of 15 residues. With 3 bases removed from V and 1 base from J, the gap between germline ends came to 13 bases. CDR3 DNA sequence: TGTGCCAGCAGTTTCCCGCTAGCGAGATCCTACGAGCAGTACTTC. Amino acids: CASSFPLARSYEQYF.

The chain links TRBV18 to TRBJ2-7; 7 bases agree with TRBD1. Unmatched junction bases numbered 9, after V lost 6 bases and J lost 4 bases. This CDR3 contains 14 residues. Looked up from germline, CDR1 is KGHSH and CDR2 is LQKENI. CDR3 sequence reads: CASSREGGGYEQYF. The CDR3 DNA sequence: TGTGCCAGCTCCCGAGAAGGGGGCGGATACGAGCAGTACTTC.

The CDR3 DNA sequence: TGTGCCAGCAGCTTAGACGGGGCCTCTGGAAACACCATATATTTT. Translating it yields CASSLDGASGNTIYF. The rearrangement uses TRBV11-3 and TRBJ1-3, with D maybe TRBD1 (5 bases). The CDR3 spans 15 residues. Trimming left V 0 bases short and J 0 bases short, with 6 bases between. Germline V gives CDR1 SGHNT, CDR2 YENEEA.

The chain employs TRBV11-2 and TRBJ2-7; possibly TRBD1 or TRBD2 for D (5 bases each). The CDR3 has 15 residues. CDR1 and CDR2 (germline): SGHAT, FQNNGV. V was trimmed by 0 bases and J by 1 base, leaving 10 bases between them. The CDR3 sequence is CASSLDWDGSYEQYF. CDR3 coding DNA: TGTGCCAGCAGCTTAGATTGGGACGGTTCCTACGAGCAGTACTTC.

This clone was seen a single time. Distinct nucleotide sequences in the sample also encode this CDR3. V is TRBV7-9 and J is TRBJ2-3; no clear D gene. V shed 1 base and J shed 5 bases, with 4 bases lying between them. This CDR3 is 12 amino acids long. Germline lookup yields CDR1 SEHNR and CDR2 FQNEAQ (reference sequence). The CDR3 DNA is TGTGCCAGCAGCTTAGTTGTAGATACGCAGTATTTT. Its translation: CASSLVVDTQYF.

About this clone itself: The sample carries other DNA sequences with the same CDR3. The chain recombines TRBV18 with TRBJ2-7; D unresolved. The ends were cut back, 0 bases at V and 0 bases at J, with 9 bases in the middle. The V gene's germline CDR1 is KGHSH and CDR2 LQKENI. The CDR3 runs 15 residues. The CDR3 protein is CASSPPGSSSYEQYF. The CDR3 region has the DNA TGTGCCAGCTCACCACCCGGTTCAAGCTCCTACGAGCAGTACTTC.

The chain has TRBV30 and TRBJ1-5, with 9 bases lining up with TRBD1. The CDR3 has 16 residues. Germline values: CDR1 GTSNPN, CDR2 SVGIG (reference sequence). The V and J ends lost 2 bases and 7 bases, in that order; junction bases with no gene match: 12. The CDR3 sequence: CAWSPRVTGGRQPQHF. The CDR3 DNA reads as TGTGCCTGGAGTCCGCGCGTGACAGGGGGGCGGCAGCCCCAGCATTTT. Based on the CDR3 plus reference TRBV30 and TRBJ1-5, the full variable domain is SQTIHQWPATLVQPVGSPLSLECTVEGTSNPNLYWYRQAAGRGLQLLFYSVGIGQISSEVPQNLSASRPQDRQFILSSKKLLLSDSGFYLCAWSPRVTGGRQPQHFGDGTRLSIL.

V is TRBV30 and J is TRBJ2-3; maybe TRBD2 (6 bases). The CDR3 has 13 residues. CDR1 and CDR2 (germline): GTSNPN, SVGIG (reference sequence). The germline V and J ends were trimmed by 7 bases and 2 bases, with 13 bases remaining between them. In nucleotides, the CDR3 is TGTGCCTTCCGGGGGAAGGACACAGATACGCAGTATTTT. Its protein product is CAFRGKDTDTQYF.

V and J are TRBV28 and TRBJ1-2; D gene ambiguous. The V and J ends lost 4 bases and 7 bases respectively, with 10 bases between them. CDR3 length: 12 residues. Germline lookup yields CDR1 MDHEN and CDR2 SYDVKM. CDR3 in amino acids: CASSSGAAGYTF. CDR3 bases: TGTGCCAGCAGTTCCGGTGCCGCTGGCTACACCTTC.